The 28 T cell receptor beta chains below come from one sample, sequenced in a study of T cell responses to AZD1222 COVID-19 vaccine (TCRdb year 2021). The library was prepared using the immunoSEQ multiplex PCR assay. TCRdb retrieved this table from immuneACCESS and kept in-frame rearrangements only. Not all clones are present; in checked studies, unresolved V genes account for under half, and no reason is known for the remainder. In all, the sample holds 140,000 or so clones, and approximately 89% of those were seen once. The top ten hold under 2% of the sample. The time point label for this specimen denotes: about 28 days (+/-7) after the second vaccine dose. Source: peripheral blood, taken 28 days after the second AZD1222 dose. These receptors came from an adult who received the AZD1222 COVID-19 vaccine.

The CDR3 coding sequence is TGTGCCAGTAGTACGGGACAGAAGGGAAACACCATATATTTT. Its translation: CASSTGQKGNTIYF. The chain is built from TRBV19 and TRBJ1-3; 7 bases are a match to TRBD1. CDR3 length: 14 amino acids. Per the germline V gene, CDR1 is LNHDA and CDR2 is SQIVND (reference sequence). The V gene end was trimmed by 4 bases and the J gene end by 4 bases; junction bases not matched to a gene: 4.

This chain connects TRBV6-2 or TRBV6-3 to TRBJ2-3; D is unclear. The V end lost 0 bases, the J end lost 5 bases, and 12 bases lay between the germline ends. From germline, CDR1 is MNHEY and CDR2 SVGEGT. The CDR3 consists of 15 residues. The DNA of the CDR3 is TGTGCCAGCAGTTACTCCTCGGAGTCGGGAGATACGCAGTATTTT. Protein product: CASSYSSESGDTQYF.

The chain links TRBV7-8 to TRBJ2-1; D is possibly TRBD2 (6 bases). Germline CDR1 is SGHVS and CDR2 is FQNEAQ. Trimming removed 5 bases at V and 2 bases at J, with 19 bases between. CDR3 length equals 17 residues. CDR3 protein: CASSTIASEIAYNEQFF. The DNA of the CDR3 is TGTGCCAGCAGCACGATTGCTAGCGAGATAGCCTACAATGAGCAGTTCTTC.

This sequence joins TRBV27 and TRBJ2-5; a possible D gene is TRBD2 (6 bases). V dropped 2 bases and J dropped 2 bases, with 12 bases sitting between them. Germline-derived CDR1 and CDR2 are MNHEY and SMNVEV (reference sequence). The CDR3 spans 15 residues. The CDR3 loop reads CASSLLGGKQETQYF. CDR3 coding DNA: TGTGCCAGCAGTTTACTTGGAGGGAAACAAGAGACCCAGTACTTC.

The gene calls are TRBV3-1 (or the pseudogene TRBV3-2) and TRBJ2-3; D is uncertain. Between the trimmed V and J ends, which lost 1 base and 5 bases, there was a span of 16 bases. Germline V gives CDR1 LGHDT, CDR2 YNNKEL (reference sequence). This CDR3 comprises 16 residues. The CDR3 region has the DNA TGTGCCAGCAGCCAAGTTGGGAAGGGAAGAGGAGATACGCAGTATTTT. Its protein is CASSQVGKGRGDTQYF.

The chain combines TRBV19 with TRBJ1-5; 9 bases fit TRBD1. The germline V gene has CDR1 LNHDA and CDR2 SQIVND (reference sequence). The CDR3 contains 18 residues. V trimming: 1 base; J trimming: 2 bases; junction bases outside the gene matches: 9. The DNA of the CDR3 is TGTGCCAGTAGTATAGGCGTGTCCCGGGACAGGGGCAATCAGCCCCAGCATTTT. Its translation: CASSIGVSRDRGNQPQHF.

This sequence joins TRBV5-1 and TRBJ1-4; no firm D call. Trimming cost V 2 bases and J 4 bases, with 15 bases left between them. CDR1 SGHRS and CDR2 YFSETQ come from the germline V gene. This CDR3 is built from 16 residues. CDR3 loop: CASSFFTRGDNEKLFF. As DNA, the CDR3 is TGCGCCAGCAGCTTTTTCACGCGGGGTGATAATGAAAAACTGTTTTTT.

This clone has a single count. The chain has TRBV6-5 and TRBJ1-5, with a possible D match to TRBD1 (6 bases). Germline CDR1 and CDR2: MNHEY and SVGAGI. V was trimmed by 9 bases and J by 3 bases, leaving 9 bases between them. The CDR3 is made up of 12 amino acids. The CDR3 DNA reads TGTGCCAGTGGACAGCTCAATCAGCCCCAGCATTTT. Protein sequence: CASGQLNQPQHF.

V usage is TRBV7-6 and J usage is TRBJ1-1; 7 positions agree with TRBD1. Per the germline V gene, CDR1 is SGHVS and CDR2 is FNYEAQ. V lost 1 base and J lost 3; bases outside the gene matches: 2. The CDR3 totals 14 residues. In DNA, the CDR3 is TGTGCCAGCAGCTTAGTTCAGGGGGACACTGAAGCTTTCTTT. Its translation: CASSLVQGDTEAFF.

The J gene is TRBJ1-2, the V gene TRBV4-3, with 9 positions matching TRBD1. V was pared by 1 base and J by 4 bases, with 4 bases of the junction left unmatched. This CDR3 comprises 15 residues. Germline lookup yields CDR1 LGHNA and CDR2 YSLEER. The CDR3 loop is CASSQGTGAGYGYTF. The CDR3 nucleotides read TGCGCCAGCAGCCAAGGGACAGGGGCGGGCTATGGCTACACCTTC.

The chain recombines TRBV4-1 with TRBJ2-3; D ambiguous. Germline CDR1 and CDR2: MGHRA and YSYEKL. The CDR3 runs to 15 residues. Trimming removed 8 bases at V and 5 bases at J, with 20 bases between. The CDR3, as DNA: TGCGCCAGCGCCAGCCAAGATGTACCGGTAGATACGCAGTATTTT. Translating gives CASASQDVPVDTQYF.

The CDR3, as DNA: TGTGCCAGTAGTACCCGACAGGGTAGCACAGATACGCAGTATTTT. Its translation is CASSTRQGSTDTQYF. J is TRBJ2-3 and V is TRBV19, with 7 bases matching TRBD1. Germline trimming cut 4 bases from V and 0 bases from J; bases unmatched to any gene: 4. The CDR3 totals 15 residues. Germline assignment: CDR1 LNHDA and CDR2 SQIVND (reference sequence).

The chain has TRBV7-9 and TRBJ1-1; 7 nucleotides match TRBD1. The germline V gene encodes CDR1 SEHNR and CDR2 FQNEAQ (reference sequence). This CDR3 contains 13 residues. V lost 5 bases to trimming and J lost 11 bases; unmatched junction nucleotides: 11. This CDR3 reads CASSPPSDRRAFF. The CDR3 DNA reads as TGTGCCAGCAGCCCGCCCTCGGACAGGCGGGCTTTCTTT.

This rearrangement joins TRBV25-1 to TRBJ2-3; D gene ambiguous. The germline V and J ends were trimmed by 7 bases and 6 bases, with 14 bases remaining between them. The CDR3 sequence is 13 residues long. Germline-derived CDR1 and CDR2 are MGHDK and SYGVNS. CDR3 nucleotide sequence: TGTGCCAGCACCCCATCAGTTCGGGATACGCAGTATTTT. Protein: CASTPSVRDTQYF.

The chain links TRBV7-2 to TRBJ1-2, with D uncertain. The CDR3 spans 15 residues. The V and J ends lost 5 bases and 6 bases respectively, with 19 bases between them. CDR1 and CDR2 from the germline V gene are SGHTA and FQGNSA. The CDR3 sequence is CASSPPRGLGHGYTF. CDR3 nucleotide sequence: TGTGCCAGCAGCCCCCCCCGCGGTTTAGGGCATGGCTACACCTTC.

This CDR3 is CSVESRGASTEAFF. Here the CDR3 DNA reads TGCAGCGTTGAATCGCGGGGGGCGAGCACTGAAGCTTTCTTT. The rearrangement uses TRBV29-1 and TRBJ1-1; maybe TRBD1 (6 bases). The CDR3 spans 14 residues. Germline CDR1 and CDR2: SQVTM and ANQGSEA. V lost 2 bases to trimming and J lost 4 bases, with 14 bases between them.

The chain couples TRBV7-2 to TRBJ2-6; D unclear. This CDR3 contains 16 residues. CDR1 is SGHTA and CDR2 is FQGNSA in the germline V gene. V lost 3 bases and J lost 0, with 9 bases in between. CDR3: CASSLVGFSGANVLTF. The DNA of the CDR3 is TGTGCCAGCAGCTTGGTAGGATTCTCTGGGGCCAACGTCCTGACTTTC.

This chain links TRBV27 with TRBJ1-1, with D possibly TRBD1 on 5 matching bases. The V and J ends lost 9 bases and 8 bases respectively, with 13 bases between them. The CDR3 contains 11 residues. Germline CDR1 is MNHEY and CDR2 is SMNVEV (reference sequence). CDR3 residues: CASGHLGEAFF. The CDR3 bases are TGTGCCAGTGGACACCTGGGAGAAGCTTTCTTT.

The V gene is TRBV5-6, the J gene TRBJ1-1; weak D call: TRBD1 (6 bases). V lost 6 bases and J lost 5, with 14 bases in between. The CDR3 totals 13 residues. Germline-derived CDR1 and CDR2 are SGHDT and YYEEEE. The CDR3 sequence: CASMKGESTEAFF. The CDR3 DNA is TGTGCCAGCATGAAGGGGGAGAGTACTGAAGCTTTCTTT.

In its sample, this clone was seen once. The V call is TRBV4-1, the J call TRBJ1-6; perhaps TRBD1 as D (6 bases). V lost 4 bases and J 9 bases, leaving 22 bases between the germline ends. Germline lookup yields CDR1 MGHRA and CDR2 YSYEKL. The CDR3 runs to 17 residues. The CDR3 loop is CASSPKIVYDRSSPLHF. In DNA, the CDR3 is TGCGCCAGCAGCCCCAAGATTGTCTACGACAGGTCTTCACCCCTCCACTTT.

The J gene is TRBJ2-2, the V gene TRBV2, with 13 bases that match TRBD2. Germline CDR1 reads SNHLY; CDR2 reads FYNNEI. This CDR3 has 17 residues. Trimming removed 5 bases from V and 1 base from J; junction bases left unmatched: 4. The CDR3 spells CASSHGLAGVNTGELFF. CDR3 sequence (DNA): TGTGCCAGCAGTCATGGACTAGCGGGGGTGAACACCGGGGAGCTGTTTTTT.

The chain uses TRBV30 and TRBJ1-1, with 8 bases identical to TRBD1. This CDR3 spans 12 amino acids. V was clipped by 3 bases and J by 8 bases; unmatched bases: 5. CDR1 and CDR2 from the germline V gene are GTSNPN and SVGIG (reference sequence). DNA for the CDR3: TGTGCCTGGAGCGGGACAGGAGAAGAAGCTTTCTTT. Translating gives CAWSGTGEEAFF.

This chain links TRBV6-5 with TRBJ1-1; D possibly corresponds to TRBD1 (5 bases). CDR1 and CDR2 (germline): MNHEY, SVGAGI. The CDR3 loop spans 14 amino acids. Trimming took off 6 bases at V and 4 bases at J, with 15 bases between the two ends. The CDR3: CASSTGGVATEAFF. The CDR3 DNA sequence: TGTGCCAGCAGCACCGGGGGGGTGGCCACTGAAGCTTTCTTT.

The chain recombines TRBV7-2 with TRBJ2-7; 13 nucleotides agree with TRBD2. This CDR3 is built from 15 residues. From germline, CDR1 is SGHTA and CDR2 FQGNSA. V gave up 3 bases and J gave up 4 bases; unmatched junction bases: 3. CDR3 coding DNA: TGTGCCAGCAGCTTGGGACTAGCGGGACCTTACGAGCAGTACTTC. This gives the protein CASSLGLAGPYEQYF.

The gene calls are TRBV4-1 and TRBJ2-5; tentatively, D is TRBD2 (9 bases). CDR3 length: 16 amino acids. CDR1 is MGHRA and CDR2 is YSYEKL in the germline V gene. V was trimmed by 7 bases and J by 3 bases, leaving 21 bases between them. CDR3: CASNPGGAGGKETQYF. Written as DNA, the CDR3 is TGCGCCAGCAACCCAGGGGGCGCGGGAGGGAAAGAGACCCAGTACTTC.

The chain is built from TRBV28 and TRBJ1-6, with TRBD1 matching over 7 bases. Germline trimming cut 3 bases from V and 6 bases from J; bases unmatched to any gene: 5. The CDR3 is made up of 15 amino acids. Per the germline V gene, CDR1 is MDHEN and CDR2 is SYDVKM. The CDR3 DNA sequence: TGTGCCAGCAGTTTGAGACAGGGTGGTAATTCACCCCTCCACTTT. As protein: CASSLRQGGNSPLHF.

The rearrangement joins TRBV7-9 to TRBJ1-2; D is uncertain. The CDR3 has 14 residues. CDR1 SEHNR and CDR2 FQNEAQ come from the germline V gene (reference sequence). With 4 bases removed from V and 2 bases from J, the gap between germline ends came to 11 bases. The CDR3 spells CASSSERRNYGYTF. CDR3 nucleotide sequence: TGTGCCAGCAGCTCCGAGCGGAGGAACTATGGCTACACCTTC.

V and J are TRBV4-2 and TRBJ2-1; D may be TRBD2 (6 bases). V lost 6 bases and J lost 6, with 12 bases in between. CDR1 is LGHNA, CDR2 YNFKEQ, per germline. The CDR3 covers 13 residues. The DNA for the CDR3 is TGTGCCAGCAGGCGGGCGGGAAGCAATGAGCAGTTCTTC. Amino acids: CASRRAGSNEQFF.